The 8 T cell receptor beta chains in this list originate from one sample, sequenced in a study of long-term antiretroviral therapy in people with HIV. Researchers report immunoSEQ v3.0 was run at survey level. Sequencing was performed with immunoSEQ multiplex PCR; in TCRdb, only in-frame clones are kept and a portion is missing. The data show 20,000 to 30,000 clones, 70% to 85% seen once. Sample: unsorted PBMCs, taken 4.4 years after starting antiretroviral therapy. The receptors come from a young man with HIV.

This clone was detected once. The genes are TRBV14 and TRBJ2-2; D gene ambiguous. The germline CDR1 and CDR2 sequences are SGHDN and FVKESK. Trimming took 4 bases from V and 9 from J, leaving 6 bases between them. The CDR3 consists of 11 residues. Written as DNA, the CDR3 is TGTGCCAGCAGCCCGGGTCGGGAGCTGTTTTTT. Amino acid sequence: CASSPGRELFF.

The gene calls are TRBV18 and TRBJ1-1; the D is unclear. CDR3 size: 14 residues. Germline CDR1 KGHSH, CDR2 LQKENI. Trimming took off 3 bases at V and 4 bases at J, with 12 bases between the two ends. The CDR3 DNA is TGTGCCAGCTCACCCGCCCGAAGTAGCACTGAAGCTTTCTTT. This translates into CASSPARSSTEAFF.

The chain is built from TRBV10-3 and TRBJ1-1; maybe TRBD1 (5 bases). This CDR3 comprises 15 residues. V dropped 10 bases and J dropped 1 base, with 19 bases sitting between them. Germline-derived CDR1 and CDR2 are ENHRY and SYGVKD. For the CDR3, the DNA is TGTGCCACTGAATCGACAGAGGCAGCGAACACTGAAGCTTTCTTT. It encodes CATESTEAANTEAFF.

The rearrangement joins TRBV9 to TRBJ2-5; TRBD1 matches at 7 bases. V trimming: 6 bases; J trimming: 1 base; junction bases outside the gene matches: 9. CDR3 length: 15 residues. Germline V CDR1 and CDR2: SGDLS, YYNGEE. The CDR3 region is CASNKGAQAQETQYF. The CDR3 DNA follows: TGTGCCAGCAACAAGGGGGCACAGGCCCAAGAGACCCAGTACTTC.

The chain couples TRBV6-1 to TRBJ1-5, with a weak D call TRBD1 (6 bases). With 4 bases removed from V and 3 bases from J, the gap between germline ends came to 13 bases. This CDR3 is built from 15 residues. Germline loops: CDR1 MNHNS, CDR2 SASEGT. The CDR3 reads CASSGLQGFNQPQHF. Here the CDR3 DNA reads TGTGCCAGCAGTGGTCTACAGGGCTTCAATCAGCCCCAGCATTTT.

This chain uses TRBV6-6 with TRBJ1-1; TRBD1 is a possible D gene (5 bases). With 7 bases removed from V and 1 base from J, the gap between germline ends came to 13 bases. Looked up from germline, CDR1 is MNHNY and CDR2 is SVGAGI (reference sequence). The CDR3 is 14 amino acids. The CDR3 loop reads CASTLSGGNTEAFF. The CDR3 DNA reads TGTGCCAGCACCCTTTCCGGGGGGAACACTGAAGCTTTCTTT.

The J gene is TRBJ1-2, the V gene TRBV13; D not certain. The CDR3 covers 15 residues. The V and J ends lost 4 bases and 5 bases respectively, with 17 bases between them. Looked up from germline, CDR1 is PRHDT and CDR2 is FYEKMQ (reference sequence). The DNA for the CDR3 is TGTGCCAGCAGCTCCAATGATTGGGAAGCGTATGGCTACACCTTC. As protein: CASSSNDWEAYGYTF.

The rearrangement joins TRBV12-5 to TRBJ1-1, with D unresolved. Germline V gene sequence: CDR1 LGHNT, CDR2 FRNRAP. V lost 7 bases and J 4 bases, leaving 7 bases between the germline ends. CDR3 length equals 11 residues. Here the CDR3 reads CASVLITEAFF. The CDR3 bases are TGTGCTAGTGTCCTGATCACTGAAGCTTTCTTT.